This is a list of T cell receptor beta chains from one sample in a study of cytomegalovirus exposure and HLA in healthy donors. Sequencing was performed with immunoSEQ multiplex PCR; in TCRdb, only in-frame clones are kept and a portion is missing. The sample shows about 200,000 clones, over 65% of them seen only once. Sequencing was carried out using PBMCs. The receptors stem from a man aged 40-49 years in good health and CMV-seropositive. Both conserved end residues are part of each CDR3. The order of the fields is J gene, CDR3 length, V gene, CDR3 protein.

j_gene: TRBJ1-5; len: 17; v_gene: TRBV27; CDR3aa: CASSYLGARQIVEPQHF
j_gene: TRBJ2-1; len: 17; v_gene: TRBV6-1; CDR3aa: CASSEHQVTNSYNEQFF
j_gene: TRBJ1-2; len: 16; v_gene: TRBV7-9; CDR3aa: CASSLVGQGDDYGYTF
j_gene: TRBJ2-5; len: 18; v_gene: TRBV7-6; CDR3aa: CASSLVSGGLAGKETQYF
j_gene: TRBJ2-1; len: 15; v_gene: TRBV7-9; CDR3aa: CASSSTSGDYNEQFF
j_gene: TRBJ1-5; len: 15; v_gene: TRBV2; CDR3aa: CASSPRQARSQPQHF
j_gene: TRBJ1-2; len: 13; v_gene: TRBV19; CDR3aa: CASTEDREYGYTF
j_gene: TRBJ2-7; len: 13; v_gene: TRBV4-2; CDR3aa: CASSQALVHEQYF
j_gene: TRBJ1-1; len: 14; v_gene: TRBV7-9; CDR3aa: CASSSDSWNTEAFF
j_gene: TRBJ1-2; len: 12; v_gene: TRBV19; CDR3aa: CASSITAYGYTF
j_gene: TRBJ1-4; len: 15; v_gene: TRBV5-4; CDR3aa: CASSLVGQGPHRLFF
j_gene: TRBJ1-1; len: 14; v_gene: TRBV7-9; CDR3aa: CASSLQGLNTEAFF
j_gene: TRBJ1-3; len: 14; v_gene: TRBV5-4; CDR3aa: CASSRDRDGNTIYF
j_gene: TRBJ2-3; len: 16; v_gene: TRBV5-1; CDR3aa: CASSFLGRGGADTQYF
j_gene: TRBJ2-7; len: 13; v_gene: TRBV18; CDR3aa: CASSPSGKGEQYF
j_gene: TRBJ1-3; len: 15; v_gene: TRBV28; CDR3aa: CASSTGQGVENTIYF
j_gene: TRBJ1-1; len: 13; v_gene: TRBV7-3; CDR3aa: CASSLTRNTEAFF
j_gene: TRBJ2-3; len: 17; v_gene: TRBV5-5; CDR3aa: CASSLGGTGTGTDTQYF
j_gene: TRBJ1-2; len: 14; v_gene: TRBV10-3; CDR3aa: CAINSGQGAYGYTF
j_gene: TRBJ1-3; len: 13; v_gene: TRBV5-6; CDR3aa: CASSRGSGNTIYF
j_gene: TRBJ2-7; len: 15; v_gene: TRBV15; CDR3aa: CATSRDFGGGWEQYF
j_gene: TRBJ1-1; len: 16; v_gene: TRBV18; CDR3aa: CASSPLYAGMNTEAFF
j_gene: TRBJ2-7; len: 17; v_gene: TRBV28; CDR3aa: CASSLRRVAGDLREQYF
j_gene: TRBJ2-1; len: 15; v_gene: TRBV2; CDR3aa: CASRGVAGGMNEQFF
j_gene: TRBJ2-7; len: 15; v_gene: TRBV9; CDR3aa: CASSVIDKLSYEQYF
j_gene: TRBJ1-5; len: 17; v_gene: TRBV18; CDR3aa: CASSPKNQQDSNQPQHF
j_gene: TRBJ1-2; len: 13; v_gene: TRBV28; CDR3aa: CASSWGQVYGYTF
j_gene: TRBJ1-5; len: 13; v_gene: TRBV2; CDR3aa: CASSGPRMQPQHF
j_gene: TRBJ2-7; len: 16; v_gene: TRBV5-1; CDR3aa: CASTLAGTSGSYEQYF
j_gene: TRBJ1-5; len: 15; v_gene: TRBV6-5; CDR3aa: CASSRQNMGNQPQHF
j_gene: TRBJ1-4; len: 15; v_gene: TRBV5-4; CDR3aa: CASSISPGREEKLFF
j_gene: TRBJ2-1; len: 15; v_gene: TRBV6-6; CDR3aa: CASSLAGLLYNEQFF
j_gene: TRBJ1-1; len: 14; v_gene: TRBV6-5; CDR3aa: CASSTRRVNTEAFF
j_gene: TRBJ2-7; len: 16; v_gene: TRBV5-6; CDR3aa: CASSLWAGKASYEQYF
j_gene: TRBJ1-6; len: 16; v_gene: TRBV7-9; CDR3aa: CASSVLPPGDGSPLHF
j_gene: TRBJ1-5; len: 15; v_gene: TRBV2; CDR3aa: CASSDAQVYNQPQHF
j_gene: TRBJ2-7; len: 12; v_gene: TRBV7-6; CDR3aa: CASSRDNYEQYF
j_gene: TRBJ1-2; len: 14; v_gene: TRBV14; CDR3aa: CASSQHGRRHGYTF
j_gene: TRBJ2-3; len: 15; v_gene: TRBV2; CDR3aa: CASRDLSYSTDTQYF
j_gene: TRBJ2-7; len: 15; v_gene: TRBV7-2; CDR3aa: CASSLSQVGSYEQYF
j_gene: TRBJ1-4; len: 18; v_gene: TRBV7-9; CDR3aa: CASSSPLRGLLPGEKLFF
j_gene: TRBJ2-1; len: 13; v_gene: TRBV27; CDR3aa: CASHRGGINEQFF
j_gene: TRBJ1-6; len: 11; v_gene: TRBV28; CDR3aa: CASSFSSPLHF